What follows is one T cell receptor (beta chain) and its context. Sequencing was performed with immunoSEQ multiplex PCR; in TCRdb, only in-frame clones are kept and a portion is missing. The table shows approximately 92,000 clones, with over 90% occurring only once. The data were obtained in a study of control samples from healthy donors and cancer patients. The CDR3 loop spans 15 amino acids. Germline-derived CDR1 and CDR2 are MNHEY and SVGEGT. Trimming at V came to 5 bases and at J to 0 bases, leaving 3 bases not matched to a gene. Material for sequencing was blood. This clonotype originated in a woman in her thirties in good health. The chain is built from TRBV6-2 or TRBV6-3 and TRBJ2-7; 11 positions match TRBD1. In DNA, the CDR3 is TGTGCCAGCAGTAACGGACAGGGGGCCTCCTACGAGCAGTACTTC. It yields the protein CASSNGQGASYEQYF.